This T cell receptor (beta chain) was sequenced in a study of CD8 T cells in ankylosing spondylitis. MiXCR, applied by TCRdb to the 5' RACE reads, yields one record per CDR3 protein. The table has around 890,000 distinct CDR3 sequences, 12% seen once. CDR1 and CDR2 from the germline V gene are DFQATT and SNEGSKA (reference sequence). V lost 3 bases, J lost 2 bases, and 8 bases lay in between. The CDR3 consists of 13 residues. Overall study results and limits: A TCR beta motif made of eight highly homologous variants seemed typical of ankylosing spondylitis blood.

Notes on this clonotype: The antigen is not known.

The sample consisted of blood, either unsorted or a sorted T cell fraction (not recorded which). The receptor was derived from a male donor with ankylosing spondylitis. The V call is TRBV20-1, the J call TRBJ2-4; possible D gene TRBD2, 6 bases. CDR3 sequence reads: CSARGGPKNIQYF. In DNA, the CDR3 is TGCAGTGCTAGGGGGGGACCCAAAAACATTCAGTACTTC.